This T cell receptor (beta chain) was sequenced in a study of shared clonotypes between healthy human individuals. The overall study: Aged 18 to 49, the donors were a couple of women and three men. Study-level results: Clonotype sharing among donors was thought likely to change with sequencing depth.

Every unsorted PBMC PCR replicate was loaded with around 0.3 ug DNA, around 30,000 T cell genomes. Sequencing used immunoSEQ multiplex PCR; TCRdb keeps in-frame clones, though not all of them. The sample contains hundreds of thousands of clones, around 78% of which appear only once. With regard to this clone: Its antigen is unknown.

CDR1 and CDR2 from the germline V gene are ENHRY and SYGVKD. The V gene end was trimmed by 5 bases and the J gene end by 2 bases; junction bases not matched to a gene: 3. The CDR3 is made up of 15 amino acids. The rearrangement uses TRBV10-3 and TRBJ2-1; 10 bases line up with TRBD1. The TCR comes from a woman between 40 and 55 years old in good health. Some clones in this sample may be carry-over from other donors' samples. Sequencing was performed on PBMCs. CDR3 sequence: CAISHGQGAYNEQFF. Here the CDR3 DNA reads TGTGCCATCAGTCACGGACAGGGGGCCTACAATGAGCAGTTCTTC.